The next 27 T cell receptor beta chains were all read from a single sample in a study of T cells in Graves' hyperthyroidism and ophthalmopathy. From RNA transcripts, TCR beta CDR3 regions were amplified. TCR CDR3 regions were first amplified by RT-PCR with HTBI primers. From the multiplex PCR reads, TCRdb called clonotypes with MiXCR, one entry per CDR3 protein. The sample has some 300,000 distinct CDR3 sequences, 16% seen once. Sequencing used blood. The receptors derive from a man aged 30 to 39 with Graves' hyperthyroidism.

The rearrangement uses TRBV9 and TRBJ2-3, with TRBD1 matching 7 bases. Germline V CDR1 and CDR2: SGDLS, YYNGEE. V dropped 4 bases and J dropped 6; count of bases not matched to a gene: 11. This CDR3 has 15 amino acids. The CDR3: CASSPQGTSFDTQYF. DNA for the CDR3: TGTGCCAGCAGCCCACAGGGGACCAGCTTTGATACGCAGTATTTT.

This clonotype was picked up a small number of times. The V and J genes are TRBV5-6 and TRBJ2-2; D is tentatively TRBD1 or TRBD2 (5 bases each). Deletions cut 2 bases from V and 4 bases from J, with 15 bases between. CDR3 length equals 16 residues. Looked up from germline, CDR1 is SGHDT and CDR2 is YYEEEE. The CDR3 nucleotides are TGTGCCAGCAGCTTCCCCGGGACCCGATCCACCGGGGAGCTGTTTTTT. Encoded protein: CASSFPGTRSTGELFF.

This clonotype was found many times. J is TRBJ2-5 and V is TRBV20-1, with D possibly matching TRBD2 (5 bases). The CDR3 contains 12 residues. Per the germline V gene, CDR1 is DFQATT and CDR2 is SNEGSKA (reference sequence). V was clipped by 5 bases and J by 3 bases, with 10 bases between them. The CDR3 DNA reads TGCAGTGCTCGCTGGGGAGAAGAGACCCAGTACTTC. This sequence encodes CSARWGEETQYF.

This clonotype was seen at least ten times. The chain couples TRBV30 to TRBJ2-7, with TRBD2 matching over 7 bases. V lost 8 bases to trimming and J lost 1 base; unmatched junction nucleotides: 11. The CDR3 is made up of 14 amino acids. Per germline, CDR1 GTSNPN and CDR2 SVGIG (reference sequence). As DNA, the CDR3 is TGTGCCGGGATTGGCGGGAGACCATCCTACGAGCAGTACTTC. It specifies CAGIGGRPSYEQYF.

Note on this clonotype: Its ends do not fully match the called genes, so a read error is possible. The chain is built from TRBV20-1 and TRBJ1-5; D unclear. Per germline, CDR1 DFQATT and CDR2 SNEGSKA (reference sequence). This CDR3 is built from 12 residues. The CDR3 nucleotides are TGCAGTGCTCACAGTAGCGATCAGCCCCAGCATTTT. Protein: CSAHSSDQPQHF.

This chain joins TRBV12-3 or TRBV12-4 and TRBJ2-3; TRBD1 matches 8 bases. Trimming at V came to 6 bases and at J to 1 base, leaving 6 bases not matched to a gene. This CDR3 contains 15 residues. DNA for the CDR3: TGTGCCAGCAGACCCAGGGGACAGGGCACAGATACGCAGTATTTT. Its protein is CASRPRGQGTDTQYF.

This chain connects TRBV28 to TRBJ2-5; D gene ambiguous. From germline, CDR1 is MDHEN and CDR2 SYDVKM. Trimming shortened V by 5 bases and J by 0 bases, and 7 bases separated the two germline ends. The CDR3 has 13 amino acids. CDR3 residues: CASSAAHQETQYF. CDR3 DNA: TGTGCCAGCAGTGCCGCACACCAAGAGACCCAGTACTTC.

This chain connects TRBV10-3 to TRBJ1-5; 9 bases line up with TRBD1. Germline loops: CDR1 ENHRY, CDR2 SYGVKD. The CDR3 spans 15 residues. V was clipped by 2 bases and J by 9 bases; unmatched bases: 8. The CDR3 region has the DNA TGTGCCATCAGTGAGGGGACAGGGCTAGGAATGCCCCAGCATTTT. Residues: CAISEGTGLGMPQHF.

This chain connects TRBV5-1 to TRBJ1-2, with TRBD1 as a possible D gene (5 bases). The germline CDR1 and CDR2 sequences are SGHRS and YFSETQ. This CDR3 comprises 16 residues. Trimming shortened V by 0 bases and J by 7 bases, and 19 bases separated the two germline ends. CDR3 nucleotides: TGCGCCAGCAGCTTGGCGGGGCCACAGGATTCGTTTGGCTACACCTTC. This codes for CASSLAGPQDSFGYTF.

This clonotype came up many times. The chain recombines TRBV2 with TRBJ2-7; TRBD1 might be the D (5 bases). CDR3 size: 13 residues. Trimming cost V 6 bases and J 7 bases, with 16 bases left between them. Per the germline V gene, CDR1 is SNHLY and CDR2 is FYNNEI. The CDR3 is CASRPGHLQEQYF. Here the CDR3 DNA reads TGTGCCAGCAGGCCAGGGCACCTACAGGAGCAGTACTTC.

This clonotype has ten or more counts. The chain uses TRBV3-1 and TRBJ1-1, with D unresolved. V lost 1 base and J 0 bases, leaving 12 bases between the germline ends. This CDR3 is 16 amino acids long. Germline V gene data show CDR1 as LGHDT and CDR2 as YNNKEL (reference sequence). The CDR3 is CASSQGAVGMNTEAFF. DNA of the CDR3: TGTGCCAGCAGCCAAGGGGCCGTGGGGATGAACACTGAAGCTTTCTTT.

This clonotype was found once. The chain employs TRBV28 and TRBJ1-5; no clear D gene. Between the trimmed V and J ends, which lost 8 bases and 3 bases, there was a span of 11 bases. The CDR3 sequence is 13 residues long. The germline V gene has CDR1 MDHEN and CDR2 SYDVKM. The CDR3 loop reads CASRAVDNQPQHF. The CDR3 nucleotides read TGTGCCAGCCGGGCAGTAGACAATCAGCCCCAGCATTTT.

This clonotype was found a few times. The V gene is TRBV30, the J gene TRBJ1-2, with TRBD1 as a possible D gene (5 bases). V was pared by 0 bases and J by 7 bases, with 15 bases between. From germline, CDR1 is GTSNPN and CDR2 SVGIG (reference sequence). CDR3 size: 14 residues. In nucleotides, the CDR3 is TGTGCCTGGAGTGTTCCAGGGACCTTGGGTGGCTACACCTTC. Protein sequence: CAWSVPGTLGGYTF.

To note about this clonotype: A much larger clone is a single base away; this may be a read error. The chain employs TRBV6-2 or TRBV6-3 and TRBJ1-5, with 9 positions matching TRBD1. Trimming cost V 5 bases and J 5 bases; bases outside gene matches: 4. The germline CDR1 and CDR2 sequences are MNHEY and SVGEGT. The CDR3 has 14 residues. The CDR3 DNA follows: TGTGCCAGCAGTCCGGACAGGGGCTATCAGCCCCAGCATTTT. Translation gives CASSPDRGYQPQHF.

A few counts support this clonotype. The gene calls are TRBV5-1 and TRBJ2-2; possible D gene TRBD2, 6 bases. Trimming shortened V by 0 bases and J by 6 bases, and 12 bases separated the two germline ends. Germline loops: CDR1 SGHRS, CDR2 YFSETQ. This CDR3 has 15 amino acids. This chain's CDR3 is CASSLAVGSPGELFF. Here the CDR3 DNA reads TGCGCCAGCAGCTTGGCCGTCGGGAGTCCCGGGGAGCTGTTTTTT.

The V gene is TRBV25-1, the J gene TRBJ2-1; 10 bases line up with TRBD2. The CDR3 has 13 residues. From germline, CDR1 is MGHDK and CDR2 SYGVNS. J gave up 6 bases and V 8 bases, and 4 bases lay outside the gene matches. The CDR3 DNA follows: TGTGCCAGCGGACTAGCGGAGGGCAATGAGCAGTTCTTC. It specifies CASGLAEGNEQFF.

There are many counts of this clonotype. V gene TRBV6-2 or TRBV6-3 combines with J gene TRBJ2-1; perhaps TRBD2 as D (6 bases). Looked up from germline, CDR1 is MNHEY and CDR2 is SVGEGT. This CDR3 contains 17 residues. Trimming cost V 3 bases and J 0 bases, with 15 bases left between them. Written as DNA, the CDR3 is TGTGCCAGCAGTTATTCTCTTCTAGCGCGCTCCTACAATGAGCAGTTCTTC. This codes for CASSYSLLARSYNEQFF.

This clonotype has a count of ten or more. The chain joins TRBV2 to TRBJ2-1; the D gene is possibly TRBD1 (8 bases). This CDR3 region has 16 residues. V was clipped by 8 bases and J by 5 bases, with 22 bases between them. Looked up from germline, CDR1 is SNHLY and CDR2 is FYNNEI. The CDR3 bases are TGTGCCAGCCGGGAGATCAGCACAGGGGGGGACAATGAGCAGTTCTTC. This sequence encodes CASREISTGGDNEQFF.

This chain joins TRBV30 and TRBJ1-1; D call uncertain. CDR1 and CDR2 (germline): GTSNPN, SVGIG (reference sequence). Trimming took 4 bases from V and 2 from J, leaving 17 bases between them. This CDR3 contains 15 residues. CDR3 sequence: CAWKYLGSRNTEAFF. The CDR3 DNA is TGTGCCTGGAAGTACCTAGGCAGCCGAAACACTGAAGCTTTCTTT.

There are a few counts of this clonotype. The chain joins TRBV7-9 to TRBJ1-5; 9 bases match TRBD1. V dropped 5 bases and J dropped 3; count of bases not matched to a gene: 11. Per the germline V gene, CDR1 is SEHNR and CDR2 is FQNEAQ (reference sequence). The CDR3 spans 17 residues. The CDR3 DNA reads TGTGCCAGCAGCCCCGGGGCAGGACAGGGGTTCAATCAGCCCCAGCATTTT. Translating it yields CASSPGAGQGFNQPQHF.

V and J are TRBV12-3 or TRBV12-4 and TRBJ1-3, with a tentative D call TRBD1 (5 bases). The V end lost 1 base, the J end lost 2 bases, and 9 bases lay between the germline ends. The CDR3 has 15 residues. The CDR3 nucleotides read TGTGCCAGCAGTTTAGGACGAGGGGCTGGAAACACCATATATTTT. This translates into CASSLGRGAGNTIYF.

This clonotype was detected many times. The chain uses TRBV6-2 or TRBV6-3 and TRBJ2-1; TRBD2 matches at 10 bases. Trimming removed 5 bases from V and 3 bases from J; junction bases left unmatched: 4. This CDR3 spans 15 amino acids. Germline V gene lookup returns CDR1 MNHEY and CDR2 SVGEGT. The CDR3 sequence: CASSASGSGYNEQFF. The CDR3 DNA sequence: TGTGCCAGCAGTGCTAGCGGGAGTGGCTACAATGAGCAGTTCTTC.

This clonotype has more than one count but fewer than ten. The gene calls are TRBV11-2 and TRBJ2-7; the D is unclear. Germline V CDR1 and CDR2: SGHAT, FQNNGV. The V end was cut by 1 base, the J end by 3 bases, with 13 bases between. CDR3 length: 15 amino acids. The CDR3 loop is CASSLAPGPYYEQYF. The CDR3 DNA follows: TGTGCCAGCAGCTTAGCCCCGGGTCCTTACTACGAGCAGTACTTC.

Ten or more counts support this clonotype. The chain has TRBV28 and TRBJ1-4; D not resolved. V lost 1 base to trimming and J lost 7 bases, with 10 bases between them. Looked up from germline, CDR1 is MDHEN and CDR2 is SYDVKM. The CDR3 is 14 residues long. This chain's CDR3 is CASSLLPWAEKLFF. Here the CDR3 DNA reads TGTGCCAGCAGTTTATTGCCGTGGGCTGAAAAACTGTTTTTT.

J is TRBJ2-6 and V is TRBV5-1; tentatively, D is TRBD1 or TRBD2 (5 bases each). The germline CDR1 and CDR2 sequences are SGHRS and YFSETQ. This CDR3 is built from 16 residues. Trimming left V 5 bases short and J 2 bases short, with 14 bases between. CDR3 coding DNA: TGCGCCAGCAGTCCCGGGGCGCACGCTGGGGCCAACGTCCTGACTTTC. Its protein product is CASSPGAHAGANVLTF. Supplemented by reference TRBV5-1 and TRBJ2-6, the full variable domain reads KAGVTQTPRYLIKTRGQQVTLSCSPISGHRSVSWYQQTPGQGLQFLFEYFSETQRNKGNFPGRFSGRQFSNSRSEMNVSTLELGDSALYLCASSPGAHAGANVLTFGAGSRLTVL.

The table lists this clonotype with a few counts. The CDR3 coding sequence is TGCGCCAGCAGCCAAGCGGCTAGCGGCCCCCGCGAGCAGTACTTC. It encodes CASSQAASGPREQYF. The chain employs TRBV4-1 and TRBJ2-7; 7 bases align to TRBD2. The CDR3 runs 15 residues. J lost 6 bases, V lost 1 base, and 9 bases had no gene match. Germline CDR1 reads MGHRA; CDR2 reads YSYEKL.

The rearrangement links TRBV7-9 to TRBJ2-7, with 7 bases identical to TRBD1. Germline V gene sequence: CDR1 SEHNR, CDR2 FQNEAQ (reference sequence). This CDR3 has 14 amino acids. Trimming cost V 5 bases and J 2 bases; bases outside gene matches: 6. CDR3 loop: CASSLDRTPYEQYF. CDR3 DNA sequence: TGTGCCAGCAGCCTGGACAGGACGCCCTACGAGCAGTACTTC.